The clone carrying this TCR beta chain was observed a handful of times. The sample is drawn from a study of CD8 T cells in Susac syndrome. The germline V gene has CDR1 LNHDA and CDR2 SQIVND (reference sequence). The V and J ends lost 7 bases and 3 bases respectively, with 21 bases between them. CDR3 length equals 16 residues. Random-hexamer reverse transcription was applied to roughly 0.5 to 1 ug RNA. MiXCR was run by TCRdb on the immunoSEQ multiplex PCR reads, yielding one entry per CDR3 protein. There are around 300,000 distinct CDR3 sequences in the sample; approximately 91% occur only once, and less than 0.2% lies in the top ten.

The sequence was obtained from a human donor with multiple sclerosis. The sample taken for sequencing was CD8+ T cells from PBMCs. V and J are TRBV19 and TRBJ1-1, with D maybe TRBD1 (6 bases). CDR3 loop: CASNRLLTQGHTEAFF. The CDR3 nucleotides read TGTGCCAGTAACCGACTACTCACACAGGGACACACTGAAGCTTTCTTT.